This TCR beta chain was profiled in a study of CD8 T cells in ankylosing spondylitis. General observations from the study: Clones linked with disease were CD8+ and fairly uncommon in the peripheral blood. One TCR beta motif, made up of 7 or 8 highly homologous variants, appeared characteristic of ankylosing spondylitis blood.

Quantitative 5'-RACE with molecular barcodes generated TCR beta libraries. TCRdb reanalysed the 5' RACE reads using MiXCR and keeps one entry per CDR3 protein. The sample carries 50,000 to 70,000 distinct CDR3 sequences, about 6.2% recorded once. This clonotype was counted ten times or more. Its antigen is as yet unknown. This CDR3 comprises 16 residues. Germline V gene lookup returns CDR1 DFQATT and CDR2 SNEGSKA (reference sequence). V lost 4 bases and J lost 1; bases outside the gene matches: 6. The sequence was collected from a male donor with ankylosing spondylitis. Sequenced input: synovial fluid, either unsorted or a sorted T cell fraction (not recorded which). The chain uses TRBV20-1 and TRBJ2-1; 11 bases agree with TRBD2. CDR3 nucleotide sequence: TGCAGTGCTACCGCCTGGACTAGCGGGTCCTACAATGAGCAGTTCTTC. Its translation: CSATAWTSGSYNEQFF.